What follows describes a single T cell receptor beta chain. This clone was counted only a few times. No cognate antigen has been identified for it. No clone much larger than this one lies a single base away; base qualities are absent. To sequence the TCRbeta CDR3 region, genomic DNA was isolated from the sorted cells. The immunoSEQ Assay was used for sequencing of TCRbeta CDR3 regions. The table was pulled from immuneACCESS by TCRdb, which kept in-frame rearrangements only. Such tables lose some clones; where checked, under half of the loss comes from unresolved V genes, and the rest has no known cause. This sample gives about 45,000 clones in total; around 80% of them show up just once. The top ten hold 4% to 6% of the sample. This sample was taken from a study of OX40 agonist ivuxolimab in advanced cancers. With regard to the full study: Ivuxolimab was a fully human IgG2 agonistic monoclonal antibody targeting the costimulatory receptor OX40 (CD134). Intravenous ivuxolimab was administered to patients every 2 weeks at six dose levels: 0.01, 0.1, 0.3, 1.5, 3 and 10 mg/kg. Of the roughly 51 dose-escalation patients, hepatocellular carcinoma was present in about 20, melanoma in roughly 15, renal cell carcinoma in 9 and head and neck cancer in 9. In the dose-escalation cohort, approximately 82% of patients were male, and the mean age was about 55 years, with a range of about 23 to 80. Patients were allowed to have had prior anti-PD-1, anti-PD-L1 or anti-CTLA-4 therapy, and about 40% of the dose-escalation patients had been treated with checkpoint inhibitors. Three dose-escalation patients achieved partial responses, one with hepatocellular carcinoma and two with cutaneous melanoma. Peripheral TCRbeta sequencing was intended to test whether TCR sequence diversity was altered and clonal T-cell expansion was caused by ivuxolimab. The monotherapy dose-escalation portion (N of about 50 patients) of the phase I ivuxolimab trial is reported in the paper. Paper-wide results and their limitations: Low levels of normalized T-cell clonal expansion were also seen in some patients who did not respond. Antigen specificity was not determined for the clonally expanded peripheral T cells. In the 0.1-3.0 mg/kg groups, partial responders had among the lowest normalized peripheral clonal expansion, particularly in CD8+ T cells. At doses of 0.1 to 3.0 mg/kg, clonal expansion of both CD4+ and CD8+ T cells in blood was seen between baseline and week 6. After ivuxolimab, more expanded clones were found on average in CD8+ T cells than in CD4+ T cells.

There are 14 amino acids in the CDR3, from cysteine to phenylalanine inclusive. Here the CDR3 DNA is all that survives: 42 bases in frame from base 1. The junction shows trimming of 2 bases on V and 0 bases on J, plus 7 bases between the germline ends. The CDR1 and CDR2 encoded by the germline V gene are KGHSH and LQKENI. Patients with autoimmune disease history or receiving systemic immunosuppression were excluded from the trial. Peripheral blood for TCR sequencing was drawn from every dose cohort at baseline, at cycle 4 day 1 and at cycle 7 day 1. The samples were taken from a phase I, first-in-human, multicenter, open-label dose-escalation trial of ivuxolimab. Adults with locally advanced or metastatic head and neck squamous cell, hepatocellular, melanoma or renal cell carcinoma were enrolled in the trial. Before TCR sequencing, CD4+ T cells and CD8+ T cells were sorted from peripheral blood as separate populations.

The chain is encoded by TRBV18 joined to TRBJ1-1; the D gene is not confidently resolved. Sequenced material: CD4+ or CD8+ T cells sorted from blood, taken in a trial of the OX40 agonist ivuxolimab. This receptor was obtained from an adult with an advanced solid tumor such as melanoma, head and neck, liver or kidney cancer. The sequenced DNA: TGTGCCAGCTCACCAGGCACCCTGAACACTGAAGCTTTCTTT. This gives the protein CASSPGTLNTEAFF.